The TCR beta chain under discussion was sequenced for a study of T cell responses to AZD1222 COVID-19 vaccine. The data were produced by immunoSEQ multiplex PCR, yet TCRdb's version contains in-frame clones alone and is incomplete. The table shows more than 95,000 clones, with about 90% occurring only once. The receptor comes from an adult in good health. The input for sequencing was peripheral blood, taken on day 0 of AZD1222 vaccination.

CDR3 protein: CASSERRTAGSTEAFF. The CDR3 nucleotides read TGTGCCAGCAGTGAAAGAAGGACAGCTGGAAGCACTGAAGCTTTCTTT. This chain joins TRBV6-1 and TRBJ1-1; D possibly corresponds to TRBD1 (6 bases). The CDR3 has 16 amino acids. The germline V gene encodes CDR1 MNHNS and CDR2 SASEGT. The V end was cut by 2 bases, the J end by 4 bases, with 17 bases between.